These 10 T cell receptor beta chains originate from one sample sequenced in a study of T cells in Graves' hyperthyroidism and ophthalmopathy. It was RNA transcripts that yielded the amplified TCR beta CDR3 regions. TCR CDR3 regions were first amplified by RT-PCR with HTBI primers. TCRdb recomputed calls from the multiplex PCR reads with MiXCR, one row per CDR3 protein. The sample has hundreds of thousands of distinct CDR3 sequences; around a fifth are singletons. Sequencing was carried out using blood. The receptors here all came from a woman aged 70 to 79 with Graves' ophthalmopathy.

This clonotype was counted many times. V and J are TRBV11-2 and TRBJ1-2; 9 positions match TRBD1. Germline V gene sequence: CDR1 SGHAT, CDR2 FQNNGV. V gave up 5 bases and J gave up 8 bases; unmatched junction bases: 12. The CDR3 totals 15 residues. The CDR3 DNA is TGTGCCAGCAGCGCCGGGTCCGGGACAGGGTCCGGCTACACCTTC. Its protein product is CASSAGSGTGSGYTF.

Remarks on this clonotype: Germline and junction disagree at one end, which may indicate a read error. V usage is TRBV5-1 and J usage is TRBJ1-1, with a weak D call TRBD1 (5 bases). The CDR3 is made up of 16 amino acids. Germline values: CDR1 SGHRS, CDR2 YFSETQ. The CDR3 protein is CASSQDSVGTNTEAFF. CDR3 bases: TGTGCCAGCAGCCAAGATTCGGTAGGGACCAACACTGAAGCTTTCTTT.

The sample holds a few counts of this clonotype. The chain carries TRBV20-1 and TRBJ1-1, with 7 bases fitting TRBD1. CDR1 and CDR2 from the germline V gene are DFQATT and SNEGSKA (reference sequence). The CDR3 spans 14 residues. V trimming: 3 bases; J trimming: 0 bases; junction bases outside the gene matches: 4. This chain's CDR3 is CSARDGQVNTEAFF. The CDR3 DNA reads TGCAGTGCTAGGGACGGACAGGTGAACACTGAAGCTTTCTTT.

The chain carries TRBV12-3 or TRBV12-4 and TRBJ1-6; weak D call: TRBD1 (6 bases). This CDR3 is built from 13 residues. Trimming took off 7 bases at V and 11 bases at J, with 15 bases between the two ends. This CDR3 reads CASKNQGTTPLHF. As DNA, the CDR3 is TGTGCCAGCAAAAACCAGGGGACGACACCCCTCCACTTT.

This clonotype has a handful of counts. The V and J genes are TRBV18 and TRBJ2-1, with 12 bases lining up with TRBD2. The CDR3 has 15 residues. Germline CDR1 and CDR2: KGHSH and LQKENI. V shed 3 bases, J shed 7 bases, and the junction held 4 bases outside the gene matches. The DNA of the CDR3 is TGTGCCAGCTCACCGTTGCTAGCGGGAGGGAATGAGCAGTTCTTC. It is translated as CASSPLLAGGNEQFF.

There are a few counts of this clonotype. The chain is built from TRBV28 and TRBJ2-1; D not resolved. Germline lookup yields CDR1 MDHEN and CDR2 SYDVKM. The CDR3 consists of 14 residues. V shed 2 bases and J shed 6 bases, with 11 bases lying between them. The CDR3 sequence is CASSLRPLRNEQFF. The CDR3 nucleotides are TGTGCCAGCAGTTTAAGGCCGCTCCGCAATGAGCAGTTCTTC. Filled out from reference TRBV28 and TRBJ2-1, the complete variable domain reads DVKVTQSSRYLVKRTGEKVFLECVQDMDHENMFWYRQDPGLGLRLIYFSYDVKMKEKGDIPEGYSVSREKKERFSLILESASTNQTSMYLCASSLRPLRNEQFFGPGTRLTVL.

This clonotype showed up many times. The chain joins TRBV7-2 to TRBJ1-6, with 7 bases matching TRBD1. V lost 1 base, J lost 7 bases, and 4 bases stayed unmatched. There are 15 residues in the CDR3. Per the germline V gene, CDR1 is SGHTA and CDR2 is FQGNSA. This CDR3 reads CASSLGQGVNSPLHF. CDR3 bases: TGTGCCAGCAGCTTAGGACAGGGAGTGAATTCACCCCTCCACTTT.

The V gene is TRBV29-1, the J gene TRBJ1-2; a possible D gene is TRBD1 (6 bases). Germline-derived CDR1 and CDR2 are SQVTM and ANQGSEA. Trimming cost V 6 bases and J 4 bases, with 21 bases left between them. CDR3 size: 15 residues. CDR3 protein: CSVGKNYRESYGYTF. In DNA form, the CDR3 reads TGCAGCGTGGGTAAAAATTACAGGGAGAGCTATGGCTACACCTTC.

Only a few counts were recorded for this clonotype. The chain couples TRBV6-1 to TRBJ2-3; 7 bases map to TRBD2. The germline V gene has CDR1 MNHNS and CDR2 SASEGT. V was clipped by 5 bases and J by 0 bases; unmatched bases: 5. The CDR3 is 15 amino acids. The DNA of the CDR3 is TGTGCCAGCAGTTCCCTAGCGGTTAGCACAGATACGCAGTATTTT. It yields the protein CASSSLAVSTDTQYF.

The chain carries TRBV20-1 and TRBJ1-5, with D perhaps matching TRBD1 (6 bases). The CDR3 length is 15 residues. V lost 6 bases and J lost 11, with 26 bases in between. CDR1 DFQATT and CDR2 SNEGSKA come from the germline V gene (reference sequence). The CDR3 sequence is CSATTGTPQSRAQHF. CDR3 DNA: TGCAGTGCCACAACCGGGACACCTCAGTCAAGGGCCCAGCATTTT.